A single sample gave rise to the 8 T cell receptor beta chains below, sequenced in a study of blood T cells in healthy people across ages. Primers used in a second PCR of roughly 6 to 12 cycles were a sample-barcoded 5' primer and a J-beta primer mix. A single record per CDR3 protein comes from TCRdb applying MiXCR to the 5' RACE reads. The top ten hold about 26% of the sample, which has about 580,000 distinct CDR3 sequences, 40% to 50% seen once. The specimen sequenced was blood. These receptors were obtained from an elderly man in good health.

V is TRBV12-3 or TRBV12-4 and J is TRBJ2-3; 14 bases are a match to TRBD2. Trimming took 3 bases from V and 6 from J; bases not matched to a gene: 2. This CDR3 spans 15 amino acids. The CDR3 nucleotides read TGTGCCAGCAGTTTGACTAGCGGGGGGGAGGATACGCAGTATTTT. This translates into CASSLTSGGEDTQYF.

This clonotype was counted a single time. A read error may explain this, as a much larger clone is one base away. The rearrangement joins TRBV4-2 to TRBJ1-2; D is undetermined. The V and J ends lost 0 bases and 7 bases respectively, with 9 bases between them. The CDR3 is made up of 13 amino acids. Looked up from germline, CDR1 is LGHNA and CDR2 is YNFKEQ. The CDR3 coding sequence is TGTGCCAGCAGCCAAGACGGGGAGGGTGGCTACACCTTC. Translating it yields CASSQDGEGGYTF.

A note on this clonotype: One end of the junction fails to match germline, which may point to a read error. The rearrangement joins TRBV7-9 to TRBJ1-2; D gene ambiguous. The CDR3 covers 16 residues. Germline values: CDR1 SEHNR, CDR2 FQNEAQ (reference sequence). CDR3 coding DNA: TGTGCCAGCAGCTTAGGGGTTAGGAGCTCTAACCATGGCTACACCTTC. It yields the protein CASSLGVRSSNHGYTF.

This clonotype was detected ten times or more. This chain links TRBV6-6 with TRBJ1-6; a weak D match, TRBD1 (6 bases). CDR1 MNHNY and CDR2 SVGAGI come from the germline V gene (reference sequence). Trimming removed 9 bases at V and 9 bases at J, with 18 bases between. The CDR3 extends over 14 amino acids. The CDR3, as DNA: TGTGCCAGTCGGAACAGGGACCGAGGTTCACCCCTCCACTTT. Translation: CASRNRDRGSPLHF.

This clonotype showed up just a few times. CDR3 in DNA: TGCAGTGCTAGAGATGCTCGAGGGGGCTACGTAGAGACCCAGTACTTC. It encodes CSARDARGGYVETQYF. The chain has TRBV20-1 and TRBJ2-5; 7 bases match TRBD1. Germline CDR1 and CDR2: DFQATT and SNEGSKA (reference sequence). Trimming cost V 0 bases and J 4 bases; bases outside gene matches: 11. The CDR3 covers 16 residues.

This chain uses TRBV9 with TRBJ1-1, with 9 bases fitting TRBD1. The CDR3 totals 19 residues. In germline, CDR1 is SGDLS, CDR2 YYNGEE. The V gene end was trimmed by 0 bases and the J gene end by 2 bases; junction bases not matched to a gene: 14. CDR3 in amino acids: CASSVGAGGTGTRNTEAFF. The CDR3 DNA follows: TGTGCCAGCAGCGTAGGGGCTGGGGGGACAGGGACTAGAAACACTGAAGCTTTCTTT.

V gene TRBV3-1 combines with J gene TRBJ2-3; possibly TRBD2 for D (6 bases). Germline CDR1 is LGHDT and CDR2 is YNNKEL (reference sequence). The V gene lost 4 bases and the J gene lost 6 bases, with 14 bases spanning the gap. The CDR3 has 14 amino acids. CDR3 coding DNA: TGTGCCAGCAGCCTCCAGGGACTCGGTGATACGCAGTATTTT. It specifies CASSLQGLGDTQYF.

The CDR3 bases are TGTGCCAGCAGTACCCCAGAGGGTTACGAGCAGTACTTC. It yields the protein CASSTPEGYEQYF. V usage is TRBV6-5 and J usage is TRBJ2-7; tentative D call: TRBD2 (5 bases). Trimming left V 5 bases short and J 4 bases short, with 12 bases between. Germline-derived CDR1 and CDR2 are MNHEY and SVGAGI. CDR3 size: 13 residues.